The 19 T cell receptor beta chains below come from one sample, sequenced in a study of blood T cell repertoires in COVID-19. The protocol was immunoSEQ multiplex PCR, while the TCRdb copy is restricted to in-frame clones and leaves out a portion. Of approximately 100,000 clones in the sample, around three quarters are singletons; the top ten hold about 4.1%. Sequencing was done on a sample of peripheral blood. The source of these receptors is a human donor in a cohort sampled during active or convalescent COVID-19.

This clone was seen only a few times. The chain employs TRBV12-3 or TRBV12-4 and TRBJ2-2, with D perhaps TRBD1 (6 bases). The CDR3 is 13 residues long. The V gene lost 5 bases and the J gene lost 7 bases, with 11 bases spanning the gap. Here the CDR3 reads CASSDTGNGELFF. The CDR3 DNA sequence: TGTGCCAGCAGTGATACAGGGAACGGGGAGCTGTTTTTT.

This chain joins TRBV29-1 and TRBJ1-1, with 8 bases matching TRBD1. This CDR3 region has 13 residues. J lost 8 bases, V lost 6 bases, and 11 bases had no gene match. Germline V gene lookup returns CDR1 SQVTM and CDR2 ANQGSEA. CDR3 protein: CSVQETTGVEAFF. In nucleotides, the CDR3 is TGCAGCGTCCAAGAAACGACAGGGGTAGAAGCTTTCTTT.

The chain carries TRBV15 and TRBJ1-2; TRBD1 might be the D (5 bases). The germline V gene encodes CDR1 LNHNV and CDR2 YYDKDF (reference sequence). The V and J ends lost 1 base and 0 bases respectively, with 15 bases between them. This CDR3 is 17 amino acids long. Here the CDR3 DNA reads TGTGCCACCAGCAGAGGGAACGTGGGACTGGCTAACTATGGCTACACCTTC. Translated: CATSRGNVGLANYGYTF.

The V call is TRBV19, the J call TRBJ1-2; 7 bases map to TRBD1. This CDR3 has 13 residues. CDR1 is LNHDA, CDR2 SQIVND, per germline (reference sequence). Trimming at V came to 7 bases and at J to 8 bases, leaving 10 bases not matched to a gene. CDR3 in amino acids: CASTQDRPSGYTF. Written as DNA, the CDR3 is TGTGCCAGTACCCAGGACAGGCCGTCAGGCTACACCTTC.

The V call is TRBV30, the J call TRBJ1-5, with TRBD1 identical over 7 bases. Per germline, CDR1 GTSNPN and CDR2 SVGIG (reference sequence). The CDR3 runs 15 residues. The trim removed 0 bases at V and 3 bases at J, leaving 5 bases unmatched. Written as DNA, the CDR3 is TGTGCCTGGAGTGTACGGGGACAGATCAATCAGCCCCAGCATTTT. This gives the protein CAWSVRGQINQPQHF.

This rearrangement joins TRBV7-2 to TRBJ2-1; tentatively, D is TRBD2 (7 bases). The V gene lost 4 bases and the J gene lost 1 base, with 17 bases spanning the gap. CDR3 length: 17 residues. Per the germline V gene, CDR1 is SGHTA and CDR2 is FQGNSA. CDR3 sequence (DNA): TGTGCCAGCAGCTCCTTTGGGGGGGCGGTTTCCTACAATGAGCAGTTCTTC. This encodes CASSSFGGAVSYNEQFF.

This chain's CDR3 is CASSRECGRGNQPQHF. CDR3 nucleotides: TGTGCCAGCAGCCGCGAGTGTGGCAGGGGGAATCAGCCCCAGCATTTT. The rearrangement joins TRBV6-7 to TRBJ1-5, with 7 bases fitting TRBD1. TRBV6-7 is labeled an ORF, and its function is uncertain. With 6 bases clipped from V and 4 bases from J, the junction kept 12 bases outside the gene matches. This CDR3 has 16 amino acids.

This chain joins TRBV27 and TRBJ2-1; 10 bases are shared with TRBD2. The ends lost 7 bases at V and 7 bases at J; junction bases unmatched: 7. The germline V gene encodes CDR1 MNHEY and CDR2 SMNVEV (reference sequence). The CDR3 loop spans 14 amino acids. The CDR3 DNA follows: TGTGCCAGCACAAAACTAGCGGGACGGAATGAGCAGTTCTTC. It encodes CASTKLAGRNEQFF.

The rearrangement joins TRBV4-1 to TRBJ2-3, with 12 bases matching TRBD2. Per the germline V gene, CDR1 is MGHRA and CDR2 is YSYEKL. Trimming removed 2 bases from V and 3 bases from J; junction bases left unmatched: 6. The CDR3 has 17 residues. In DNA, the CDR3 is TGCGCCAGCAGCCAATTGACTAGCGGGAGTGGTACAGATACGCAGTATTTT. Protein sequence: CASSQLTSGSGTDTQYF.

The chain employs TRBV5-1 and TRBJ2-1, with 8 bases fitting TRBD1. The CDR3 contains 15 residues. Germline V lookup: CDR1 SGHRS, CDR2 YFSETQ. After removal of 0 bases from V and 6 bases from J, the junction contained 5 bases not matched to a gene. CDR3 bases: TGCGCCAGCAGCTTGGTTACAGGGGGTCTCAATGAGCAGTTCTTC. The encoded protein is CASSLVTGGLNEQFF.

The rearrangement joins TRBV5-4 to TRBJ2-5; TRBD2 is a possible D gene (5 bases). This CDR3 spans 12 amino acids. Germline V gene lookup returns CDR1 SGHNT and CDR2 YYREEE (reference sequence). V was clipped by 9 bases and J by 5 bases, with 14 bases between them. This CDR3 reads CATGVSGETQYF. The CDR3 DNA reads TGTGCCACCGGGGTCTCGGGGGAGACCCAGTACTTC.

This clone was observed once. For the CDR3, the DNA is TGTGCCAGCAGCTTGCTCCTCGGGGGAAACTATGGCTACACCTTC. It codes for CASSLLLGGNYGYTF. The rearrangement uses TRBV5-6 and TRBJ1-2; the D gene is possibly TRBD1 (5 bases). V was clipped by 1 base and J by 2 bases, with 12 bases between them. The length of the CDR3 is 15 residues. Germline CDR1 SGHDT, CDR2 YYEEEE. The full variable domain, completed using reference TRBV5-6 and TRBJ1-2, is DAGVTQSPTHLIKTRGQQVTLRCSPKSGHDTVSWYQQALGQGPQFIFQYYEEEERQRGNFPDRFSGHQFPNYSSELNVNALLLGDSALYLCASSLLLGGNYGYTFGSGTRLTVV.

The CDR3 coding sequence is TGTGCCAGCAGGCGACTAGCGACGGGACCCGAGCAGTACTTC. It is translated as CASRRLATGPEQYF. J is TRBJ2-7 and V is TRBV6-5; the match to TRBD2 covers 8 bases. This CDR3 is built from 14 residues. The germline V gene has CDR1 MNHEY and CDR2 SVGAGI. Germline trimming cut 6 bases from V and 6 bases from J; bases unmatched to any gene: 10.

In its sample, this clone was seen a few times. This chain uses TRBV28 with TRBJ1-4; D gene uncertain. With 6 bases removed from V and 3 bases from J, the gap between germline ends came to 5 bases. The CDR3 totals 12 residues. In germline, CDR1 is MDHEN, CDR2 SYDVKM. DNA of the CDR3: TGTGCCAGCAGGGGCCCTAATGAAAAACTGTTTTTT. Protein: CASRGPNEKLFF.

As to this clone: This may arise from a read error, as a much more abundant clone is one base away. The rearrangement joins TRBV27 to TRBJ1-5, with 7 bases that match TRBD1. The germline V gene encodes CDR1 MNHEY and CDR2 SMNVEV (reference sequence). The CDR3 is 13 amino acids. V dropped 6 bases and J dropped 3; count of bases not matched to a gene: 2. CDR3 residues: CASRDRVNQPQHF. In DNA form, the CDR3 reads TGTGCCAGCAGAGACAGGGTCAATCAGCCCCAGCATTTT.

The V gene is TRBV3-1 (or the pseudogene TRBV3-2), the J gene TRBJ2-5, with 10 bases that match TRBD1. V shed 7 bases, J shed 6 bases, and the junction held 8 bases outside the gene matches. This CDR3 is built from 14 residues. CDR1 and CDR2 from the germline V gene are LGHDT and YNNKEL (reference sequence). The DNA of the CDR3 is TGTGCCAGCACCACGGGACAGGGGTATCAGACCCAGTACTTC. Translated: CASTTGQGYQTQYF.

The chain employs TRBV12-3 or TRBV12-4 and TRBJ2-7; no clear D. The CDR3 is 12 amino acids. V shed 3 bases and J shed 6 bases, with 9 bases lying between them. CDR3 in DNA: TGTGCCAGCAGTTTGACTGGCTTCGAGCAGTACTTC. Residues: CASSLTGFEQYF.

There are a few counts of this clone. This chain joins TRBV2 and TRBJ1-2; no firm D call. The CDR3 is 14 amino acids. Germline V gene lookup returns CDR1 SNHLY and CDR2 FYNNEI. Trimming removed 6 bases from V and 1 base from J, with 12 bases in between. The CDR3 region is CASSHFIDNYGYTF. CDR3 coding DNA: TGTGCCAGCAGCCACTTTATAGATAACTATGGCTACACCTTC.

V usage is TRBV19 and J usage is TRBJ1-2, with 9 bases lining up with TRBD1. V was pared by 1 base and J by 6 bases, with 6 bases of the junction left unmatched. Germline V gives CDR1 LNHDA, CDR2 SQIVND (reference sequence). The CDR3 has 15 residues. The CDR3 protein is CASSIGARTGDGYTF. CDR3 in DNA: TGTGCCAGTAGTATAGGCGCACGGACAGGGGATGGCTACACCTTC. Complete variable domain (other parts from reference TRBV19 and TRBJ1-2): DGGITQSPKYLFRKEGQNVTLSCEQNLNHDAMYWYRQDPGQGLRLIYYSQIVNDFQKGDIAEGYSVSREKKESFPLTVTSAQKNPTAFYLCASSIGARTGDGYTFGSGTRLTVV.